This T cell receptor (beta chain) was recorded in a study of cytomegalovirus exposure and HLA in healthy donors. About the study: An analysis done earlier identified almost 120 million unique TCR beta sequences from about 179 million T cells.

About this clone itself: No antigen is known for it.

PCR used 60 Vbeta primers and 13 Jbeta primers. Original analysis: About 80 million unique TCR beta chains, roughly 11 million of them shared, were counted by a later analysis. Clones were read by immunoSEQ multiplex PCR, and TCRdb kept only the in-frame ones, dropping some. V, J and clone size derive from that table, while D and trimming were established from the DNA sequence. Of approximately 150,000 clones in the sample, 60% to 80% were seen once. The germline CDR1 and CDR2 sequences are MGHRA and YSYEKL. The CDR3 is 16 amino acids. With 3 bases clipped from V and 1 base from J, the junction kept 5 bases outside the gene matches. Study results and limitations: Follow-up analysis seemed to connect common viral pathogens with several of the most significant clusters identified. A few of the chains that were CMV-associated were confirmed in vitro to be specific for CMV antigens.

Material for sequencing was PBMCs. V and J are TRBV4-1 and TRBJ2-2, with TRBD1 matching 7 bases. This TCR derives from a male donor in good health and CMV-seronegative. The CDR3 DNA reads as TGCGCCAGCAGCCAGGTTAACAGGGGGAACACCGGGGAGCTGTTTTTT. Translated: CASSQVNRGNTGELFF.